The 26 T cell receptor beta chains in this list originate from one sample, sequenced in a study of shared clonotypes between healthy human individuals. Naive CD8 populations comprised CD45RO-negative cells positively selected for CCR7, excluding terminally differentiated effector memory CD45RA+ cells. Here immunoSEQ multiplex PCR was the method, and the copy in TCRdb shows in-frame clones only, minus some. The sample consists of about 2 million clones, less than 95% of them appearing once. Material: naive CD8+ T cells sorted from blood. All receptors derive from a man aged 18-30 years in good health.

Points on this clone: The same CDR3 also results from other DNA sequences found in this sample. The rearrangement links TRBV6-5 to TRBJ1-1; no firm D call. This CDR3 comprises 13 residues. CDR1 is MNHEY and CDR2 is SVGAGI in the germline V gene. The V and J ends lost 1 base and 5 bases respectively, with 8 bases between them. CDR3 protein: CASSYLGGTEAFF. The CDR3 nucleotides read TGTGCCAGCAGTTACTTAGGCGGGACTGAAGCTTTCTTT.

The chain combines TRBV10-3 with TRBJ2-3, with D unresolved. V was trimmed by 7 bases and J by 2 bases, leaving 13 bases between them. Germline V gives CDR1 ENHRY, CDR2 SYGVKD. The CDR3 consists of 14 residues. The CDR3 region is CAITPSLATDTQYF. Here the CDR3 DNA reads TGTGCCATCACCCCTTCTCTGGCCACAGATACGCAGTATTTT.

The chain uses TRBV10-2 and TRBJ2-7; 8 bases match TRBD2. V shed 2 bases and J 3 bases; nucleotides not matched to a gene: 3. The CDR3 runs to 14 residues. CDR1 and CDR2 from the germline V gene are WSHSY and SAAADI. The CDR3 region is CASSEGLALYEQYF. Written as DNA, the CDR3 is TGCGCCAGCAGTGAGGGACTAGCTCTCTACGAGCAGTACTTC.

This clone occurred once. V is TRBV15 and J is TRBJ1-1; D unclear. The germline CDR1 and CDR2 sequences are LNHNV and YYDKDF (reference sequence). The germline V and J ends were trimmed by 0 bases and 1 base, with 6 bases remaining between them. This CDR3 contains 14 residues. The CDR3: CATSREQTNTEAFF. The CDR3, as DNA: TGTGCCACCAGCAGAGAGCAGACGAACACTGAAGCTTTCTTT.

In regard to this clone: This sample includes further DNA sequences coding for the same CDR3. This chain joins TRBV4-1 and TRBJ2-7; D is uncertain. V shed 0 bases and J shed 3 bases, with 9 bases lying between them. The V gene's germline CDR1 is MGHRA and CDR2 YSYEKL. The CDR3 contains 14 residues. In DNA form, the CDR3 reads TGCGCCAGCAGCCAAGAGTCCGGATACTACGAGCAGTACTTC. Translation gives CASSQESGYYEQYF.

This chain joins TRBV19 and TRBJ2-5; TRBD2 aligns across 9 bases. Trimming removed 3 bases from V and 5 bases from J; junction bases left unmatched: 7. The CDR3 sequence is 15 residues long. Germline-derived CDR1 and CDR2 are LNHDA and SQIVND (reference sequence). CDR3 sequence reads: CASSIGASGTETQYF. As DNA, the CDR3 is TGTGCCAGTAGTATCGGGGCTAGCGGGACGGAGACCCAGTACTTC. Based on the CDR3 plus reference TRBV19 and TRBJ2-5, the full variable domain is DGGITQSPKYLFRKEGQNVTLSCEQNLNHDAMYWYRQDPGQGLRLIYYSQIVNDFQKGDIAEGYSVSREKKESFPLTVTSAQKNPTAFYLCASSIGASGTETQYFGPGTRLLVL.

The rearrangement links TRBV5-6 to TRBJ2-1; 7 bases are shared with TRBD1. The CDR3 sequence is 17 residues long. The V gene end was trimmed by 3 bases and the J gene end by 4 bases; junction bases not matched to a gene: 13. Germline loops: CDR1 SGHDT, CDR2 YYEEEE. As DNA, the CDR3 is TGTGCCAGCAGCTATCTCCTAGGGGGCTTGATGTACAATGAGCAGTTCTTC. Its translation is CASSYLLGGLMYNEQFF.

This clone was seen once. This chain links TRBV29-1 with TRBJ1-1; D is unclear. The CDR3 length is 13 residues. V lost 4 bases and J lost 1, with 10 bases in between. The germline V gene encodes CDR1 SQVTM and CDR2 ANQGSEA. CDR3 nucleotides: TGCAGCGTTGTCAATGATAGGAACACTGAAGCTTTCTTT. This codes for CSVVNDRNTEAFF.

The chain employs TRBV28 and TRBJ2-7; the match to TRBD1 covers 8 bases. V shed 7 bases, J shed 1 base, and the junction held 12 bases outside the gene matches. Germline assignment: CDR1 MDHEN and CDR2 SYDVKM. This CDR3 comprises 16 residues. The CDR3 reads CASIRTGWDRSYEQYF. The CDR3 DNA follows: TGTGCCAGCATCCGAACGGGGTGGGACAGGTCCTACGAGCAGTACTTC.

CDR3 in DNA: TGCGCCAGCAGTGACGCACTTGAGGAGACCCAGTACTTC. Encoded protein: CASSDALEETQYF. The V gene is TRBV10-2, the J gene TRBJ2-5; unclear D gene. This CDR3 is 13 amino acids long. The V and J ends lost 3 bases and 5 bases respectively, with 10 bases between them. The germline V gene has CDR1 WSHSY and CDR2 SAAADI.

The chain uses TRBV4-1 and TRBJ2-3; a possible D gene is TRBD1 (6 bases). The CDR3 length is 17 residues. Trimming removed 6 bases from V and 0 bases from J, with 19 bases in between. CDR1 and CDR2 from the germline V gene are MGHRA and YSYEKL. CDR3 nucleotide sequence: TGCGCCAGCAGACCTAGGGCAGGGGAGACTAGCACAGATACGCAGTATTTT. Residues: CASRPRAGETSTDTQYF.

J is TRBJ1-1 and V is TRBV2; possibly TRBD1 for D (5 bases). The CDR3 is 13 residues long. The germline V gene has CDR1 SNHLY and CDR2 FYNNEI. The germline V and J ends were trimmed by 10 bases and 1 base, with 13 bases remaining between them. For the CDR3, the DNA is TGTGCCATAGATGGGGCTAGGAACACTGAAGCTTTCTTT. It specifies CAIDGARNTEAFF.

The genes are TRBV6-1 and TRBJ2-1, with a weak D call TRBD1 (6 bases). The V end was cut by 4 bases, the J end by 3 bases, with 13 bases between. There are 15 residues in the CDR3. Germline CDR1 MNHNS, CDR2 SASEGT. CDR3 residues: CASSVQQGFYNEQFF. As DNA, the CDR3 is TGTGCCAGCAGTGTCCAACAGGGTTTCTACAATGAGCAGTTCTTC.

The chain recombines TRBV19 with TRBJ2-1; D is perhaps TRBD1 (5 bases). This CDR3 has 14 residues. Trimming cost V 3 bases and J 2 bases, with 8 bases left between them. Germline V gene lookup returns CDR1 LNHDA and CDR2 SQIVND (reference sequence). In DNA form, the CDR3 reads TGTGCCAGTAGTATCAGGACACCCTACAATGAGCAGTTCTTC. Protein: CASSIRTPYNEQFF.

The chain carries TRBV6-5 and TRBJ2-7; 10 bases map to TRBD1. V trimming: 0 bases; J trimming: 3 bases; junction bases outside the gene matches: 5. Looked up from germline, CDR1 is MNHEY and CDR2 is SVGAGI. The CDR3 has 16 amino acids. The CDR3 sequence is CASSYSSGQGFYEQYF. As DNA, the CDR3 is TGTGCCAGCAGTTACTCCTCGGGACAGGGGTTCTACGAGCAGTACTTC.

This rearrangement joins TRBV27 to TRBJ1-5; D may be TRBD1 (6 bases). The germline gives CDR1 MNHEY, CDR2 SMNVEV (reference sequence). CDR3 length: 13 residues. Trimming removed 7 bases at V and 2 bases at J, with 9 bases between. The CDR3 bases are TGTGCCAGCACCTCAGGGGGCAATCAGCCCCAGCATTTT. Encoded protein: CASTSGGNQPQHF.

The CDR3 DNA follows: TGTGCCAGTAGTATTCTGGACAGGGCCTACTCGGTGGGCACCGGGGAGCTGTTTTTT. Translating gives CASSILDRAYSVGTGELFF. J is TRBJ2-2 and V is TRBV19; TRBD1 aligns across 8 bases. Germline CDR1 LNHDA, CDR2 SQIVND (reference sequence). V shed 3 bases, J shed 4 bases, and the junction held 16 bases outside the gene matches. The CDR3 totals 19 residues.

This chain connects TRBV29-1 to TRBJ2-3; D gene uncertain. CDR3 length equals 14 residues. V was cut by 5 bases and J by 2 bases, with 14 bases left in between. CDR1 and CDR2 from the germline V gene are SQVTM and ANQGSEA. DNA for the CDR3: TGCAGCGTTCCACACCGGGTGGCCACAGATACGCAGTATTTT. Its protein product is CSVPHRVATDTQYF.

The rearrangement joins TRBV2 to TRBJ1-5, with TRBD1 as a possible D gene (5 bases). CDR1 SNHLY and CDR2 FYNNEI come from the germline V gene. V was trimmed by 0 bases and J by 4 bases, leaving 10 bases between them. The CDR3 extends over 15 amino acids. DNA of the CDR3: TGTGCCAGCAGTGAAGCCCCAGGGCCTAATCAGCCCCAGCATTTT. Its protein is CASSEAPGPNQPQHF.

V usage is TRBV11-1 and J usage is TRBJ2-7; unclear D gene. Deletions cut 4 bases from V and 2 bases from J, with 9 bases between. The CDR3 totals 13 residues. The germline V gene encodes CDR1 SGHAT and CDR2 FQDESV (reference sequence). CDR3 DNA sequence: TGTGCCAGCAGCTCTGAGGTAACCTACGAGCAGTACTTC. Its protein is CASSSEVTYEQYF.

J is TRBJ2-1 and V is TRBV4-3; possible D gene TRBD1, 5 bases. The germline V gene encodes CDR1 LGHNA and CDR2 YSLEER. The V gene lost 0 bases and the J gene lost 4 bases, with 10 bases spanning the gap. This CDR3 contains 15 residues. CDR3 protein: CASSQEQAPYNEQFF. The CDR3 DNA follows: TGCGCCAGCAGCCAAGAACAGGCACCATACAATGAGCAGTTCTTC.

This clone was recorded once. J is TRBJ2-7 and V is TRBV2; D possibly corresponds to TRBD1 (6 bases). The CDR3 consists of 14 residues. The germline gives CDR1 SNHLY, CDR2 FYNNEI. Trimming removed 6 bases from V and 6 bases from J, with 18 bases in between. The CDR3 DNA sequence: TGTGCCAGCAGCGGCGAGGACAGAAACTCCGAGCAGTACTTC. It is translated as CASSGEDRNSEQYF.

V usage is TRBV4-1 and J usage is TRBJ1-2; D is unclear. The CDR3 totals 16 residues. V was trimmed by 2 bases and J by 4 bases, leaving 17 bases between them. CDR1 is MGHRA and CDR2 is YSYEKL in the germline V gene. The CDR3 region has the DNA TGCGCCAGCAGCCAAAAAGACCTCACTTCGCTCTATGGCTACACCTTC. Residues: CASSQKDLTSLYGYTF.

The rearrangement joins TRBV11-2 to TRBJ2-7, with a tentative D call TRBD2 (5 bases). Between the trimmed V and J ends, which lost 2 bases and 2 bases, there was a span of 13 bases. The CDR3 covers 15 residues. Per germline, CDR1 SGHAT and CDR2 FQNNGV. In nucleotides, the CDR3 is TGTGCCAGCAGCTTATCTCTGGACTTGACCTACGAGCAGTACTTC. Translation gives CASSLSLDLTYEQYF.

The CDR3 loop is CASSSMTSGGTDTQYF. The DNA of the CDR3 is TGTGCCAGCAGCTCGATGACTAGCGGGGGCACAGATACGCAGTATTTT. This chain links TRBV5-6 with TRBJ2-3, with 11 bases fitting TRBD2. The CDR3 spans 16 residues. V lost 3 bases to trimming and J lost 1 base; unmatched junction nucleotides: 4. Germline assignment: CDR1 SGHDT and CDR2 YYEEEE.

This clone has a single count. The genes are TRBV7-9 and TRBJ2-7, with 8 bases that match TRBD2. Germline V gene sequence: CDR1 SEHNR, CDR2 FQNEAQ (reference sequence). V was clipped by 3 bases and J by 2 bases; unmatched bases: 6. CDR3 length equals 15 residues. Written as DNA, the CDR3 is TGTGCCAGCAGCTTTATGACTAGCGCCGCCTACGAGCAGTACTTC. As protein: CASSFMTSAAYEQYF. Filled out from reference TRBV7-9 and TRBJ2-7, the complete variable domain reads DTGVSQNPRHKITKRGQNVTFRCDPISEHNRLYWYRQTLGQGPEFLTYFQNEAQLEKSRLLSDRFSAERPKGSFSTLEIQRTEQGDSAMYLCASSFMTSAAYEQYFGPGTRLTVT.